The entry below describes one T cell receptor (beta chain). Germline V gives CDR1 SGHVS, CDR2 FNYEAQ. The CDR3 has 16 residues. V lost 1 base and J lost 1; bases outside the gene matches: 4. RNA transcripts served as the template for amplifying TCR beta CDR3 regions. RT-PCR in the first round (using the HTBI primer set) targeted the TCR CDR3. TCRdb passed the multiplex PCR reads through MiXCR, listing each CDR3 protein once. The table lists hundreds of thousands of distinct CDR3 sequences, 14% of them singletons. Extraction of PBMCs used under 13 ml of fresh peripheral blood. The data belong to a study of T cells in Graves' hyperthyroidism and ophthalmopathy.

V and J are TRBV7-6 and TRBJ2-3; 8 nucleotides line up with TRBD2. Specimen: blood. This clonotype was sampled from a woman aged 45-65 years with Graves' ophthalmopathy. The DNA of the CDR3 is TGTGCCAGCAGCTTAGTCTTGCGGGAGGGCACAGATACGCAGTATTTT. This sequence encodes CASSLVLREGTDTQYF.